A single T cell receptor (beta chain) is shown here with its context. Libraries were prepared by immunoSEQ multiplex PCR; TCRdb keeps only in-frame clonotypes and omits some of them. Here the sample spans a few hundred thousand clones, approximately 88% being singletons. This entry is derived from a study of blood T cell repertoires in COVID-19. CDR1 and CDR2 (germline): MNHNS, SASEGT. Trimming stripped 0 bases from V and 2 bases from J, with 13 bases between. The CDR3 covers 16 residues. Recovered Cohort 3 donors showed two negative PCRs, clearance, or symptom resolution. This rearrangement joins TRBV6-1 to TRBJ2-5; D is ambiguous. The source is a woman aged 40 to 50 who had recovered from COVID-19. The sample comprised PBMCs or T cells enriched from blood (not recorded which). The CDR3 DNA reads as TGTGCCAGCAGTGAAGCGTGGTCGCACCTACAAGAGACCCAGTACTTC. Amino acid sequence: CASSEAWSHLQETQYF.